This is a list of T cell receptor beta chains from one sample in a study of OX40 agonist ivuxolimab in advanced cancers. The data were produced by immunoSEQ multiplex PCR, yet TCRdb's version contains in-frame clones alone and is incomplete. The table shows tens of thousands of clones, with 70% to 90% occurring only once. This specimen was CD4+ or CD8+ T cells sorted from blood, taken in a trial of the OX40 agonist ivuxolimab. Receptors originate from an adult with an advanced solid tumor such as melanoma, head and neck, liver or kidney cancer. CDR3s leave out the opening cysteine and the closing phenylalanine or tryptophan. Fields, in order: V gene, J gene, CDR3 protein.

TRBV7-2	TRBJ2-1	ASSSQGRANGF
TRBV18	TRBJ2-7	ASQGGQGPYEQY
TRBV6-6	TRBJ2-1	ASNSPLV
TRBV6-5	TRBJ2-7	ASSYRGAEQY
TRBV29-1	TRBJ1-1	SVGSSRAEAF
TRBV7-9	TRBJ1-4	ASSPVTTNEKLF
TRBV19	TRBJ2-3	ASQSTGSTDTQY
TRBV30	TRBJ2-7	AWIAAGSYEQY
TRBV30	TRBJ2-1	AWRARGLGANEQF
TRBV29-1	TRBJ2-1	SVGAGSNEQF
TRBV15	TRBJ2-5	ATSRVSETQY
TRBV5-4	TRBJ2-1	ASSPSVSSYNEQF
TRBV2	TRBJ2-7	ASRNRGLAYEQY
TRBV7-8	TRBJ1-3	ASSLLEAGNTIY
TRBV6-5	TRBJ2-7	ASSWRGSYEQY
TRBV29-1	TRBJ1-5	SVGGQDNQPQH
TRBV7-2	TRBJ2-7	ASSLVSEQY
TRBV14	TRBJ1-2	ASSQDPPYGYT
TRBV11-3	TRBJ2-3	ASSFGTSGDTDTQY
TRBV7-2	TRBJ2-3	ASSPSGAGAITDTQY
TRBV19	TRBJ2-2	ASSQTYTGELF
TRBV7-9	TRBJ1-2	ASSLGGVYGYT
TRBV28	TRBJ1-4	ASSYRGRGRGEKLF
TRBV9	TRBJ2-1	ASSVDLASNNNEQF
TRBV7-6	TRBJ2-2	ASSYSGAGGELF
TRBV11-3	TRBJ2-3	ASSLGLAGGVLRTDTQY
TRBV5-4	TRBJ2-1	ASSLIRLAGPHSYNEQF
TRBV4-2	TRBJ2-2	ASSQVRNTGELF